Following are 32 T cell receptor beta chains from one sample sequenced in a study of shared clonotypes between healthy human individuals. Produced via immunoSEQ multiplex PCR; TCRdb's table is partial and in-frame only. The repertoire holds 600,000 to 750,000 clones, with around 72% as singletons. What was sequenced was memory CD4+ T cells sorted from blood. Subset: CD45RA-negative fraction. All receptors come from a woman aged 25 to 39 in good health.

This clone was picked up one time. The J gene is TRBJ1-1, the V gene TRBV10-2; D is uncertain. CDR1 is WSHSY, CDR2 SAAADI, per germline. This CDR3 has 14 residues. V lost 5 bases to trimming and J lost 1 base, with 11 bases between them. CDR3: CASSIVAGNTEAFF. The CDR3 DNA follows: TGCGCCAGCAGTATCGTTGCGGGGAACACTGAAGCTTTCTTT.

This clone is a singleton in its sample. The chain joins TRBV7-2 to TRBJ2-7; D gene unclear. Deletions cut 5 bases from V and 4 bases from J, with 15 bases between. CDR3 length: 14 amino acids. Germline loops: CDR1 SGHTA, CDR2 FQGNSA. CDR3 sequence (DNA): TGTGCCAGCAGCCCTGGACGGGTTGGTTACGAGCAGTACTTC. This encodes CASSPGRVGYEQYF.

The V gene is TRBV28, the J gene TRBJ2-7; 7 positions match TRBD2. Germline V lookup: CDR1 MDHEN, CDR2 SYDVKM. V was pared by 7 bases and J by 1 base, with 7 bases of the junction left unmatched. The CDR3 extends over 14 amino acids. The CDR3: CASMKSGASYEQYF. The CDR3 DNA is TGTGCCAGCATGAAGAGCGGGGCGTCCTACGAGCAGTACTTC.

The J gene is TRBJ1-2, the V gene TRBV10-3, with D possibly matching TRBD1 (5 bases). Germline V gene data show CDR1 as ENHRY and CDR2 as SYGVKD. The CDR3 is made up of 15 amino acids. Between the trimmed V and J ends, which lost 0 bases and 6 bases, there was a span of 14 bases. The CDR3 DNA reads as TGTGCCATCAGTGAGTCGTGGGCAGGGTCAAATGGCTACACCTTC. It translates to CAISESWAGSNGYTF.

J is TRBJ1-1 and V is TRBV29-1; no firm D call. Trimming stripped 4 bases from V and 1 base from J, with 10 bases between. This CDR3 comprises 13 residues. CDR1 is SQVTM and CDR2 is ANQGSEA in the germline V gene. CDR3 sequence reads: CSVGTRGNTEAFF. CDR3 nucleotide sequence: TGCAGCGTTGGGACCAGAGGGAACACTGAAGCTTTCTTT.

This clone has a single count. This could be a read error, since a much larger clone is one nucleotide away. This rearrangement joins TRBV7-3 to TRBJ2-7; D is perhaps TRBD2 (6 bases). Trimming stripped 2 bases from V and 3 bases from J, with 8 bases between. The CDR3 contains 13 residues. The germline CDR1 and CDR2 sequences are SGHTA and FQGTGA. Here the CDR3 reads CASSLQGGYEQYF. CDR3 bases: TGTGCCAGCAGCTTACAGGGAGGCTACGAGCAGTACTTC.

CDR3 DNA sequence: TGCGCCAGCAGCCGGACCCTTGGGACCTACGAGCAGTACTTC. Its protein product is CASSRTLGTYEQYF. This rearrangement joins TRBV5-1 to TRBJ2-7; D gene unclear. The ends were cut back, 4 bases at V and 2 bases at J, with 13 bases in the middle. This CDR3 spans 14 amino acids. Germline V gives CDR1 SGHRS, CDR2 YFSETQ.

The chain links TRBV6-5 to TRBJ1-4; 9 positions match TRBD1. After removal of 7 bases from V and 11 bases from J, the junction contained 11 bases not matched to a gene. CDR3 length equals 14 residues. CDR1 is MNHEY and CDR2 is SVGAGI in the germline V gene. The CDR3 reads CASTKDRGFGKLFF. DNA for the CDR3: TGTGCCAGCACTAAGGACAGGGGTTTTGGGAAACTGTTTTTT.

The chain combines TRBV6-6 with TRBJ1-1; TRBD1 might be the D (5 bases). The germline V gene encodes CDR1 MNHNY and CDR2 SVGAGI (reference sequence). The CDR3 has 13 amino acids. Trimming cost V 6 bases and J 4 bases, with 12 bases left between them. The CDR3 here is CASRDQGGTEAFF. CDR3 bases: TGTGCCAGCAGAGATCAGGGTGGCACTGAAGCTTTCTTT.

The CDR3 is CASSSPRARGSGANVLTF. As DNA, the CDR3 is TGTGCCAGCAGCTCCCCGAGGGCCCGGGGATCCGGGGCCAACGTCCTGACTTTC. This rearrangement joins TRBV7-6 to TRBJ2-6; D possibly corresponds to TRBD2 (5 bases). The CDR3 extends over 18 amino acids. Trimming stripped 4 bases from V and 4 bases from J, with 20 bases between. Germline-derived CDR1 and CDR2 are SGHVS and FNYEAQ.

The J gene is TRBJ1-4, the V gene TRBV29-1; 7 positions match TRBD1. The V gene end was trimmed by 4 bases and the J gene end by 6 bases; junction bases not matched to a gene: 5. The CDR3 runs 13 residues. Germline V gives CDR1 SQVTM, CDR2 ANQGSEA. The CDR3 here is CSVAGTAYEKLFF. The CDR3 coding sequence is TGCAGCGTTGCCGGGACAGCTTATGAAAAACTGTTTTTT. Using reference TRBV29-1 and TRBJ1-4 for the parts outside the CDR3, the full variable domain is SAVISQKPSRDICQRGTSLTIQCQVDSQVTMMFWYRQQPGQSLTLIATANQGSEATYESGFVIDKFPISRPNLTFSTLTVSNMSPEDSSIYLCSVAGTAYEKLFFGSGTQLSVL.

V is TRBV19 and J is TRBJ2-5; D gene ambiguous. The length of the CDR3 is 13 residues. Germline V gene data show CDR1 as LNHDA and CDR2 as SQIVND (reference sequence). Trimming took off 6 bases at V and 4 bases at J, with 12 bases between the two ends. CDR3 loop: CASSLTQGETQYF. In DNA form, the CDR3 reads TGTGCCAGTAGCTTAACACAAGGAGAGACCCAGTACTTC.

J is TRBJ1-2 and V is TRBV28; no reliable D call. The germline V gene encodes CDR1 MDHEN and CDR2 SYDVKM. The V end was cut by 4 bases, the J end by 5 bases, with 20 bases between. The length of the CDR3 is 16 residues. The CDR3 DNA reads as TGTGCCAGCAGTTCCCGCCCAGGACCTGCTATTTATGGCTACACCTTC. Its translation is CASSSRPGPAIYGYTF.

This sequence joins TRBV6-5 and TRBJ2-7, with 7 bases that match TRBD2. CDR1 is MNHEY and CDR2 is SVGAGI in the germline V gene. The J segment lost 2 bases and the V segment lost 7 bases, leaving 8 bases of the junction unmatched. The CDR3 covers 14 residues. CDR3 protein: CASIAGLPTYEQYF. The CDR3 DNA follows: TGTGCCAGCATCGCGGGACTACCGACCTACGAGCAGTACTTC.

This clone has only a few counts. Other DNA sequences in the same sample also yield this CDR3. The chain joins TRBV5-1 to TRBJ2-1; 9 bases map to TRBD1. CDR3 size: 14 residues. With V trimmed by 0 bases and J by 8 bases, 3 bases remained unmatched. The germline CDR1 and CDR2 sequences are SGHRS and YFSETQ. This CDR3 reads CASSLGTGGDEQFF. For the CDR3, the DNA is TGCGCCAGCAGCTTGGGAACAGGGGGCGATGAGCAGTTCTTC.

This rearrangement joins TRBV5-1 to TRBJ2-3; the D gene could be TRBD1 or TRBD2 (5 bases each). There are 14 residues in the CDR3. V gave up 4 bases and J gave up 4 bases, with 13 bases separating them. Germline-derived CDR1 and CDR2 are SGHRS and YFSETQ. In DNA, the CDR3 is TGCGCCAGCAGCGACCGGGGACGGGCAGATACGCAGTATTTT. Its protein product is CASSDRGRADTQYF.

This rearrangement joins TRBV7-3 to TRBJ1-2, with no clear D. The CDR3 length is 17 residues. Trimming took 5 bases from V and 0 from J, leaving 19 bases between them. Germline values: CDR1 SGHTA, CDR2 FQGTGA. DNA of the CDR3: TGTGCCAGCAGCCCACGGGGAAAGGGTGGGGCTAACTATGGCTACACCTTC. Its protein product is CASSPRGKGGANYGYTF.

The V gene is TRBV2, the J gene TRBJ2-5; 10 positions agree with TRBD2. The V and J ends lost 7 bases and 4 bases, in that order; junction bases with no gene match: 6. Germline-derived CDR1 and CDR2 are SNHLY and FYNNEI. CDR3 length: 14 amino acids. DNA for the CDR3: TGTGCCAGCAAACCGGGACTAGCGACAGAGACCCAGTACTTC. This sequence encodes CASKPGLATETQYF. Using reference TRBV2 and TRBJ2-5 for the parts outside the CDR3, the full variable domain is EPEVTQTPSHQVTQMGQEVILRCVPISNHLYFYWYRQILGQKVEFLVSFYNNEISEKSEIFDDQFSVERPDGSNFTLKIRSTKLEDSAMYFCASKPGLATETQYFGPGTRLLVL.

The chain employs TRBV2 and TRBJ2-3; unclear D gene. Trimming stripped 7 bases from V and 1 base from J, with 9 bases between. Germline loops: CDR1 SNHLY, CDR2 FYNNEI. The CDR3 sequence is 13 residues long. Here the CDR3 reads CASIPHGTDTQYF. In DNA, the CDR3 is TGTGCCAGCATCCCCCACGGCACAGATACGCAGTATTTT.

The genes are TRBV19 and TRBJ1-3, with D unresolved. Per germline, CDR1 LNHDA and CDR2 SQIVND (reference sequence). This CDR3 is built from 15 residues. Trimming removed 1 base from V and 6 bases from J, with 13 bases in between. The DNA for the CDR3 is TGTGCCAGTAGTATAGGACGCGACGGAACAAACACCATATATTTT. Its translation is CASSIGRDGTNTIYF.

The gene calls are TRBV28 and TRBJ2-5; D unclear. The J call could be wrong; TRBJ2-7 is a better fit for the DNA end. Germline lookup yields CDR1 MDHEN and CDR2 SYDVKM. CDR3 length: 12 amino acids. In nucleotides, the CDR3 is TGTGCCAGCACCCAATTGGGCTACGAGCAGTACTTC. Its protein product is CASTQLGYEQYF.

This clone was detected only once. The chain couples TRBV5-1 to TRBJ2-1; a possible D gene is TRBD1 (5 bases). CDR3 length equals 16 residues. CDR1 is SGHRS, CDR2 YFSETQ, per germline. The V end was cut by 4 bases, the J end by 5 bases, with 19 bases between. CDR3 amino acids: CASSRRQLDLDNEQFF. DNA of the CDR3: TGCGCCAGCAGCCGCCGACAGTTAGATTTAGACAATGAGCAGTTCTTC.

The chain carries TRBV6-1 and TRBJ1-4; 11 bases are a match to TRBD1. The J segment lost 7 bases and the V segment lost 3 bases, leaving 7 bases of the junction unmatched. In germline, CDR1 is MNHNS, CDR2 SASEGT. The CDR3 covers 16 residues. The CDR3, as DNA: TGTGCCAGCAGTGACGAATACGGGACAGGGGGTGAAAAACTGTTTTTT. Its protein product is CASSDEYGTGGEKLFF.

The J gene is TRBJ2-7, the V gene TRBV9, with TRBD2 identical over 7 bases. The ends lost 2 bases at V and 5 bases at J; junction bases unmatched: 10. The CDR3 consists of 15 residues. Germline CDR1 SGDLS, CDR2 YYNGEE. The CDR3 DNA is TGTGCCAGCAGCGTTTCGGGGGGAAGGGAGGACGAGCAGTACTTC. Amino acid sequence: CASSVSGGREDEQYF.

The V call is TRBV4-2, the J call TRBJ2-1, with 7 bases identical to TRBD2. V shed 0 bases and J 1 base; nucleotides not matched to a gene: 3. The germline V gene has CDR1 LGHNA and CDR2 YNFKEQ. CDR3 length: 16 amino acids. As DNA, the CDR3 is TGTGCCAGCAGCCAAGATTTAGCGGGTTCCTACAATGAGCAGTTCTTC. This translates into CASSQDLAGSYNEQFF.

V and J are TRBV7-3 and TRBJ2-7; a weak D match, TRBD1 (5 bases). Trimming shortened V by 5 bases and J by 5 bases, and 7 bases separated the two germline ends. The CDR3 is made up of 11 amino acids. Germline values: CDR1 SGHTA, CDR2 FQGTGA. DNA for the CDR3: TGTGCCAGCAGCCTAGGGGACGAGCAGTACTTC. It yields the protein CASSLGDEQYF.

This chain connects TRBV18 to TRBJ2-1, with a tentative D call TRBD1 (5 bases). Looked up from germline, CDR1 is KGHSH and CDR2 is LQKENI. Trimming pared 6 bases from V and 7 bases from J, leaving 19 bases between. The CDR3 has 15 residues. The CDR3 loop reads CASSPSYTQGNEQFF. CDR3 in DNA: TGTGCCAGCTCTCCCTCTTACACCCAGGGTAATGAGCAGTTCTTC.

V usage is TRBV4-2 and J usage is TRBJ1-4; D uncertain. CDR1 is LGHNA and CDR2 is YNFKEQ in the germline V gene. Trimming took 0 bases from V and 5 from J, leaving 10 bases between them. This CDR3 has 15 amino acids. The CDR3 loop is CASSQDLRGNEKLFF. The DNA for the CDR3 is TGTGCCAGCAGCCAAGATCTGAGAGGGAATGAAAAACTGTTTTTT.

In nucleotides, the CDR3 is TGCGCCAGCAGTGAGTTTGAGGGCGAGCAGTACTTC. It is translated as CASSEFEGEQYF. The V gene is TRBV10-2, the J gene TRBJ2-7, with D perhaps TRBD2 (5 bases). The CDR3 is made up of 12 amino acids. Germline V lookup: CDR1 WSHSY, CDR2 SAAADI. Trimming stripped 1 base from V and 6 bases from J, with 7 bases between.

The rearrangement joins TRBV27 to TRBJ2-2; the match to TRBD2 covers 7 bases. This CDR3 is built from 16 residues. CDR1 and CDR2 (germline): MNHEY, SMNVEV (reference sequence). V shed 3 bases and J 5 bases; nucleotides not matched to a gene: 9. The CDR3 is CASSLGLAVWTGELFF. CDR3 bases: TGTGCCAGCAGTTTGGGGCTAGCGGTATGGACCGGGGAGCTGTTTTTT.

The J gene is TRBJ2-7, the V gene TRBV30; 8 bases align to TRBD1. V trimming: 2 bases; J trimming: 6 bases; junction bases outside the gene matches: 9. Germline values: CDR1 GTSNPN, CDR2 SVGIG (reference sequence). This CDR3 has 14 amino acids. The DNA of the CDR3 is TGTGCCTGGAGTCAGGACAGGGTAGTCGGCGAGCAGTACTTC. It is translated as CAWSQDRVVGEQYF.

The chain recombines TRBV27 with TRBJ2-7; D perhaps matches TRBD2 (6 bases). Germline CDR1 is MNHEY and CDR2 is SMNVEV (reference sequence). Trimming took 10 bases from V and 0 from J, leaving 13 bases between them. The length of the CDR3 is 13 residues. The CDR3 sequence is CATRELSSYEQYF. As DNA, the CDR3 is TGTGCCACCCGGGAGTTGAGCTCCTACGAGCAGTACTTC.